This TCR beta chain comes out of a study of OX40 agonist ivuxolimab in advanced cancers. Study-level information: Dose-escalation subjects each had hepatocellular carcinoma, melanoma, renal cell or head and neck cancer. From about 23 to 85 years was the age range, with a mean of about 56 years, and about 83% were male. Prior anti-PD-1, anti-PD-L1 or anti-CTLA-4 therapy was allowed; around 40% had some.

About this clone: Its antigen is unidentified.

Measured with immunoSEQ multiplex PCR; TCRdb has only the in-frame clones, and not every one. The sample carries 50,000 to 70,000 clones, around 93% recorded once. Study-level findings and limits: Clonal expansion from baseline to week 6 occurred in both CD4+ and CD8+ T cells.

The germline gives CDR1 SGDLS, CDR2 YYNGEE. Trimming removed 0 bases at V and 0 bases at J, with 13 bases between. CDR3 length: 18 amino acids. The V call is TRBV9, the J call TRBJ2-6, with a weak D call TRBD1 (5 bases). The receptor comes from an adult with an advanced solid tumor such as melanoma, head and neck, liver or kidney cancer. The sequenced sample was CD4+ or CD8+ T cells sorted from blood, obtained in a trial of the OX40 agonist ivuxolimab. CDR3 loop: CASSVDDRPRSGANVLTF. CDR3 DNA: TGTGCCAGCAGCGTAGACGACAGACCCCGCTCTGGGGCCAACGTCCTGACTTTC.